These 15 T cell receptor beta chains originate from one sample sequenced in a study of shared clonotypes between healthy human individuals. Repertoires were generated with immunoSEQ multiplex PCR, while TCRdb's copy carries only in-frame clones and drops some. The sample includes around 2.1 million clones, roughly 91% of them seen just once. In the naive CD8 group, cells lacked CD45RO and were positively selected for CCR7, so terminally differentiated effector memory CD45RA+ cells were left out. Sequencing used naive CD8+ T cells from PBMCs. The receptors derive from a man younger than 35 in good health. Some clones in this sample may be carry-over from other donors' samples.

CDR3 region: CASSLEDRVTGELFF. DNA for the CDR3: TGTGCCAGCAGTTTAGAGGACAGGGTGACCGGGGAGCTGTTTTTT. The chain has TRBV28 and TRBJ2-2; 8 bases are a match to TRBD1. The CDR3 covers 15 residues. Trimming cost V 2 bases and J 5 bases; bases outside gene matches: 4. CDR1 is MDHEN and CDR2 is SYDVKM in the germline V gene.

Comments on this clone: Sequence at one end of the junction differs from germline and may be a read error. The same CDR3 arises from other DNA sequences in this sample as well. The chain has TRBV13 and TRBJ2-2; D is ambiguous. This CDR3 contains 13 residues. In germline, CDR1 is PRHDT, CDR2 FYEKMQ (reference sequence). The CDR3 is CASSLENTGELFF. For the CDR3, the DNA is TGTGCCAGCAGTTTAGAGAACACCGGGGAGCTGTTTTTT. The complete variable domain, with remaining parts taken from reference TRBV13 and TRBJ2-2, reads AAGVIQSPRHLIKEKRETATLKCYPIPRHDTVYWYQQGPGQDPQFLISFYEKMQSDKGSIPDRFSAQQFSDYHSELNMSSLELGDSALYFCASSLENTGELFFGEGSRLTVL.

The chain is built from TRBV5-1 and TRBJ2-7; 10 bases are a match to TRBD2. CDR3 length equals 15 residues. Germline loops: CDR1 SGHRS, CDR2 YFSETQ. J was trimmed by 3 bases and V by 4 bases; bases with no gene match: 7. CDR3 DNA sequence: TGCGCCAGCAGCCCTTACCCTAGCGGGAGCTACGAGCAGTACTTC. This translates into CASSPYPSGSYEQYF.

The rearrangement uses TRBV27 and TRBJ1-2; a weak D match, TRBD1 (6 bases). The CDR3 contains 14 residues. V was clipped by 6 bases and J by 6 bases, with 17 bases between them. Germline CDR1 MNHEY, CDR2 SMNVEV (reference sequence). The CDR3 DNA is TGTGCCAGCAGCCCGACAGGTCCCACAGATGGCTACACCTTC. Its translation is CASSPTGPTDGYTF.

This clone has more than one count but fewer than ten. The V call is TRBV19, the J call TRBJ1-2; D perhaps matches TRBD1 (5 bases). Germline-derived CDR1 and CDR2 are LNHDA and SQIVND (reference sequence). The CDR3 length is 15 residues. The V end lost 3 bases, the J end lost 4 bases, and 15 bases lay between the germline ends. The DNA for the CDR3 is TGTGCCAGTAGTATTGATCGGTGGGGCGGCTATGGCTACACCTTC. Residues: CASSIDRWGGYGYTF.

A word on this clone: This sample also contains other DNA sequences that code for the same CDR3. V is TRBV5-6 and J is TRBJ2-1; D gene unclear. CDR1 is SGHDT and CDR2 is YYEEEE in the germline V gene. Between the trimmed V and J ends, which lost 0 bases and 7 bases, there was a span of 8 bases. The CDR3 extends over 13 amino acids. CDR3 sequence reads: CASSLGVRNEQFF. For the CDR3, the DNA is TGTGCCAGCAGCTTGGGGGTGAGGAATGAGCAGTTCTTC.

The rearrangement joins TRBV19 to TRBJ1-5, with D possibly matching TRBD1 (5 bases). The CDR3 contains 15 residues. Germline values: CDR1 LNHDA, CDR2 SQIVND (reference sequence). Trimming pared 7 bases from V and 0 bases from J, leaving 13 bases between. Written as DNA, the CDR3 is TGTGCCAGTAAGCAGGGCCCCTATAGCAATCAGCCCCAGCATTTT. This gives the protein CASKQGPYSNQPQHF. Based on the CDR3 plus reference TRBV19 and TRBJ1-5, the full variable domain is DGGITQSPKYLFRKEGQNVTLSCEQNLNHDAMYWYRQDPGQGLRLIYYSQIVNDFQKGDIAEGYSVSREKKESFPLTVTSAQKNPTAFYLCASKQGPYSNQPQHFGDGTRLSIL.

To note about this clone: The sample contains more than one DNA sequence encoding this CDR3. V is TRBV28 and J is TRBJ1-5; D gene ambiguous. V was shortened by 5 bases and J by 3 bases, with 11 bases between the two germline ends. Germline V gene data show CDR1 as MDHEN and CDR2 as SYDVKM. The CDR3 contains 14 residues. CDR3 loop: CASSPRAYNQPQHF. CDR3 sequence (DNA): TGTGCCAGCAGTCCCCGGGCGTACAATCAGCCCCAGCATTTT.

J is TRBJ2-7 and V is TRBV6-1; D ambiguous. The CDR3 runs 8 residues. The V end was cut by 10 bases, the J end by 4 bases, with 2 bases between. Germline V gene sequence: CDR1 MNHNS, CDR2 SASEGT. The CDR3 region is CAKYEQYF. The DNA of the CDR3 is TGTGCCAAATACGAGCAGTACTTC.

This chain joins TRBV4-3 and TRBJ1-2; D unclear. Germline CDR1 reads LGHNA; CDR2 reads YSLEER. This CDR3 region has 14 residues. V lost 0 bases and J lost 8, with 13 bases in between. CDR3 DNA sequence: TGCGCCAGCAGCCAAGACCCCGAGGGTCAGGGCTACACCTTC. It codes for CASSQDPEGQGYTF.

For the CDR3, the DNA is TGTGCCAGCAGTATGGTAGCGGGGGGATCCTACAATGAGCAGTTCTTC. This codes for CASSMVAGGSYNEQFF. V gene TRBV27 combines with J gene TRBJ2-1, with 10 bases lining up with TRBD2. Trimming cost V 5 bases and J 1 base; bases outside gene matches: 5. This CDR3 has 16 residues. Germline lookup yields CDR1 MNHEY and CDR2 SMNVEV (reference sequence).

A single count supports this clone. The V gene is TRBV12-5, the J gene TRBJ2-2; D unresolved. The CDR3 has 12 residues. The germline V gene has CDR1 LGHNT and CDR2 FRNRAP. Deletions cut 3 bases from V and 6 bases from J, with 5 bases between. The CDR3 DNA sequence: TGTGCTAGTGGTTTCATCTCCGGGGAGCTGTTTTTT. It specifies CASGFISGELFF.

This chain links TRBV5-1 with TRBJ1-4; D gene unclear. The germline V and J ends were trimmed by 1 base and 8 bases, with 15 bases remaining between them. Germline lookup yields CDR1 SGHRS and CDR2 YFSETQ. This CDR3 contains 15 residues. The CDR3 is CASSLYAGASEKLFF. CDR3 nucleotides: TGCGCCAGCAGCTTGTACGCGGGCGCGTCGGAAAAACTGTTTTTT.

The chain links TRBV9 to TRBJ2-5, with D possibly being TRBD2 (6 bases). Per germline, CDR1 SGDLS and CDR2 YYNGEE. Deletions cut 3 bases from V and 3 bases from J, with 9 bases between. This CDR3 is built from 13 residues. The CDR3 is CASSEGTEETQYF. The CDR3, as DNA: TGTGCCAGCAGCGAGGGGACTGAAGAGACCCAGTACTTC. Based on the CDR3 plus reference TRBV9 and TRBJ2-5, the full variable domain is DSGVTQTPKHLITATGQRVTLRCSPRSGDLSVYWYQQSLDQGLQFLIQYYNGEERAKGNILERFSAQQFPDLHSELNLSSLELGDSALYFCASSEGTEETQYFGPGTRLLVL.

The chain has TRBV30 and TRBJ2-7, with D perhaps assigned TRBD1 or TRBD2 (5 bases each). CDR1 is GTSNPN and CDR2 is SVGIG in the germline V gene (reference sequence). The CDR3 covers 14 residues. V was clipped by 1 base and J by 4 bases, with 14 bases between them. The CDR3 DNA follows: TGTGCCTGGAGTGCTCCAGGGTGGGGGTACGAGCAGTACTTC. It codes for CAWSAPGWGYEQYF.